The 2 T cell receptor beta chains presented below share a single source sample, sequenced in a study of shared clonotypes between healthy human individuals. Terminally differentiated effector memory CD45RA+ cells were left out of the naive CD8 fraction, which was CD45RO-negative and positively selected for CCR7. Profiled with immunoSEQ multiplex PCR; TCRdb holds only in-frame clones, not every one. Found here are about 2,100,000 clones, 90% to 95% of them singletons; the top ten hold around 1.7%. Material: naive CD8+ T cells from PBMCs. The source is a man aged 18 to 29 in good health. Some clones in this sample may be carry-over from other donors' samples.

Of note for this clone: Other nucleotide sequences in the sample specify the same CDR3. This chain links TRBV7-9 with TRBJ2-7, with D perhaps TRBD1 or TRBD2 (5 bases each). The CDR3 contains 12 residues. V dropped 3 bases and J dropped 7 bases, with 10 bases sitting between them. Germline CDR1 reads SEHNR; CDR2 reads FQNEAQ (reference sequence). The CDR3 here is CASSLGETEQYF. The CDR3 nucleotides read TGTGCCAGCAGCTTGGGGGAGACGGAGCAGTACTTC.

The chain carries TRBV7-8 and TRBJ1-5; D may be TRBD1 (5 bases). The CDR3 contains 15 residues. V was trimmed by 5 bases and J by 2 bases, leaving 13 bases between them. Germline V gives CDR1 SGHVS, CDR2 FQNEAQ. Here the CDR3 DNA reads TGTGCCAGCAGCCCAGGGCGTAGGGGCAATCAGCCCCAGCATTTT. Its protein product is CASSPGRRGNQPQHF. Variable domain in full (rest from reference TRBV7-8 and TRBJ1-5): GAGVSQSPRYKVAKRGQDVALRCDPISGHVSLFWYQQALGQGPEFLTYFQNEAQLDKSGLPSDRFFAERPEGSVSTLKIQRTQQEDSAVYLCASSPGRRGNQPQHFGDGTRLSIL.